The clone carrying this T cell receptor beta chain has just a few counts. Original handling: From reference gene primer amplification, estimates of nucleated cell counts were derived. Assay: immunoSEQ multiplex PCR; the TCRdb copy retains only in-frame clones and omits some. V, J and clone size are those of that table, while D and trimming were read from the DNA. The repertoire holds about 39,000 clones, approximately 80% seen once, with 8.5% to 9% in the top ten. The data are from a study of blood T cell repertoires in COVID-19. Across the study: Some COVID-19 samples were acute and others convalescent; all came from the United States, Italy and Spain. The cDNA or gDNA used as material had been derived from T cells, B-cell-depleted T cells, or PBMCs.

Germline CDR1 is KGHSH and CDR2 is LQKENI. This CDR3 is built from 14 residues. V was pared by 3 bases and J by 4 bases, with 12 bases between. The origin of this receptor is an older man with active or convalescent COVID-19. The J gene is TRBJ1-2, the V gene TRBV18; the D gene is possibly TRBD1 (6 bases). The sequenced material came from peripheral blood. In DNA form, the CDR3 reads TGTGCCAGCTCACCCCCGGACAGTGCCTATGGCTACACCTTC. Amino acids: CASSPPDSAYGYTF.